Listed below are T cell receptor beta chains from one sample, sequenced in a study of blood T cell repertoires in COVID-19. Assay used: immunoSEQ multiplex PCR; TCRdb lists only in-frame clones, some missing. The sample lists over 350,000 clones; approximately 88% were seen once. Sequenced sample: PBMCs or T cells enriched from blood (not recorded which). The receptors come from a woman under 40 with acute COVID-19. CDR3s include the opening cysteine and the closing phenylalanine or tryptophan. The order of the fields is CDR3 protein, CDR3 DNA, clone size, V gene, D gene, J gene. D genes are given only for firm matches. Expanded clones get a size class; other rows say once, few or many, or leave the size out.

CDR3 protein: CATSRGTGLAVTDTQYF
CDR3 DNA: TGTGCCACCAGCAGGGGGACCGGACTAGCGGTCACAGATACGCAGTATTTT
clone size: NA
V gene: TRBV15
D gene: TRBD2
J gene: TRBJ2-3

CDR3 protein: CATSDSGKGNTEAFF
CDR3 DNA: TGTGCCACCAGTGATTCCGGGAAGGGGAACACTGAAGCTTTCTTT
clone size: once
V gene: TRBV24-1
D gene: NA
J gene: TRBJ1-1

CDR3 protein: CASSEVPLAGNTIYF
CDR3 DNA: TGTGCCAGCAGTGAGGTCCCACTGGCTGGAAACACCATATATTTT
clone size: NA
V gene: TRBV6-1
D gene: NA
J gene: TRBJ1-3

CDR3 protein: CASSYSSDTQYF
CDR3 DNA: TGTGCCAGCAGTTACTCTTCTGATACGCAGTATTTT
clone size: NA
V gene: TRBV6-6
D gene: NA
J gene: TRBJ2-3

CDR3 protein: CASSGFPGLAGEIQETQYF
CDR3 DNA: TGTGCCAGCAGTGGGTTCCCGGGACTAGCGGGGGAGATACAAGAGACCCAGTACTTC
clone size: NA
V gene: TRBV27
D gene: TRBD2
J gene: TRBJ2-5

CDR3 protein: CASSQEAGVTYYEQYF
CDR3 DNA: TGTGCCAGCAGCCAAGAGGCAGGGGTCACCTACTACGAGCAGTACTTC
clone size: NA
V gene: TRBV3-1/TRBV3-2
D gene: NA
J gene: TRBJ2-7

CDR3 protein: CASSQRRQGNTEAFF
CDR3 DNA: TGCGCCAGCAGCCAACGGCGTCAGGGGAATACTGAAGCTTTCTTT
clone size: NA
V gene: TRBV4-3
D gene: NA
J gene: TRBJ1-1

CDR3 protein: CASSLRGVDYGYTF
CDR3 DNA: TGTGCCAGCAGCTTGCGCGGGGTGGACTATGGCTACACCTTC
clone size: NA
V gene: TRBV5-4
D gene: NA
J gene: TRBJ1-2

CDR3 protein: CASSEAGDRAPTSF
CDR3 DNA: TGTGCCAGCAGTGAAGCGGGGGACAGGGCCCCCACCAGCTTT
clone size: NA
V gene: TRBV2
D gene: TRBD1
J gene: TRBJ1-1

CDR3 protein: CSASRDREDYGYTF
CDR3 DNA: TGCAGTGCTAGTAGGGACAGGGAGGACTATGGCTACACCTTC
clone size: NA
V gene: TRBV20-1
D gene: TRBD1
J gene: TRBJ1-2

CDR3 protein: CSASTSGDTQYF
CDR3 DNA: TGCAGTGCTAGTACTAGCGGGGATACGCAGTATTTT
clone size: NA
V gene: TRBV20-1
D gene: TRBD2
J gene: TRBJ2-3

CDR3 protein: CASSLLSGNENTIYF
CDR3 DNA: TGTGCCAGCAGCTTGTTGTCAGGGAATGAAAACACCATATATTTT
clone size: NA
V gene: TRBV7-3
D gene: NA
J gene: TRBJ1-3

CDR3 protein: CASSQDRGQGSEKLFF
CDR3 DNA: TGCGCCAGCAGCCAAGATAGGGGGCAAGGAAGTGAAAAACTGTTTTTT
clone size: NA
V gene: TRBV4-1
D gene: TRBD1
J gene: TRBJ1-4

CDR3 protein: CASSLGQGRDTQYF
CDR3 DNA: TGTGCCAGCAGCCTCGGACAGGGGAGGGATACGCAGTATTTT
clone size: NA
V gene: TRBV7-3
D gene: TRBD1
J gene: TRBJ2-3

CDR3 protein: CASQQGDEAFF
CDR3 DNA: TGTGCCTCTCAGCAGGGGGATGAAGCTTTCTTT
clone size: NA
V gene: TRBV10-3
D gene: TRBD1
J gene: TRBJ1-1

CDR3 protein: CASSPGSSGESYEQYF
CDR3 DNA: TGTGCCAGCAGTCCTGGGTCTAGCGGGGAATCCTACGAGCAGTACTTC
clone size: NA
V gene: TRBV7-6
D gene: TRBD2
J gene: TRBJ2-7

CDR3 protein: CASSLDSFYGYTF
CDR3 DNA: TGTGCCAGCAGCTTGGACAGCTTCTATGGCTACACCTTC
clone size: NA
V gene: TRBV5-8
D gene: NA
J gene: TRBJ1-2

CDR3 protein: CASSGGARSTIYF
CDR3 DNA: TGTGCCAGCAGCGGCGGGGCCCGAAGCACCATATATTTT
clone size: NA
V gene: TRBV6-5
D gene: NA
J gene: TRBJ1-3

CDR3 protein: CATTPGQGGDEQFF
CDR3 DNA: TGTGCCACCACTCCCGGACAGGGTGGGGATGAGCAGTTCTTC
clone size: NA
V gene: TRBV24-1
D gene: TRBD1
J gene: TRBJ2-1

CDR3 protein: CASSQVLKETQYF
CDR3 DNA: TGCGCCAGCAGCCAAGTACTGAAAGAGACCCAGTACTTC
clone size: NA
V gene: TRBV4-1
D gene: NA
J gene: TRBJ2-5

CDR3 protein: CASGPGIARSYNEQFF
CDR3 DNA: TGTGCCAGTGGCCCAGGGATCGCCCGCTCCTACAATGAGCAGTTCTTC
clone size: once
V gene: TRBV7-2
D gene: NA
J gene: TRBJ2-1

CDR3 protein: CATSSERGGGYTF
CDR3 DNA: TGTGCCACCAGCAGCGAGAGGGGGGGCGGCTACACCTTC
clone size: NA
V gene: TRBV15
D gene: NA
J gene: TRBJ1-2

CDR3 protein: CATSRTGAYNEQFF
CDR3 DNA: TGTGCCACCAGCAGGACAGGGGCGTACAATGAGCAGTTCTTC
clone size: NA
V gene: TRBV15
D gene: TRBD1
J gene: TRBJ2-1

CDR3 protein: CASSHRRDRGNEQFF
CDR3 DNA: TGCGCCAGCAGCCATCGCCGGGACAGGGGGAATGAGCAGTTCTTC
clone size: NA
V gene: TRBV4-1
D gene: TRBD1
J gene: TRBJ2-1

CDR3 protein: CASTEGRANEKLFF
CDR3 DNA: TGTGCCAGCACCGAAGGGCGGGCTAATGAAAAACTGTTTTTT
clone size: once
V gene: TRBV2
D gene: NA
J gene: TRBJ1-4